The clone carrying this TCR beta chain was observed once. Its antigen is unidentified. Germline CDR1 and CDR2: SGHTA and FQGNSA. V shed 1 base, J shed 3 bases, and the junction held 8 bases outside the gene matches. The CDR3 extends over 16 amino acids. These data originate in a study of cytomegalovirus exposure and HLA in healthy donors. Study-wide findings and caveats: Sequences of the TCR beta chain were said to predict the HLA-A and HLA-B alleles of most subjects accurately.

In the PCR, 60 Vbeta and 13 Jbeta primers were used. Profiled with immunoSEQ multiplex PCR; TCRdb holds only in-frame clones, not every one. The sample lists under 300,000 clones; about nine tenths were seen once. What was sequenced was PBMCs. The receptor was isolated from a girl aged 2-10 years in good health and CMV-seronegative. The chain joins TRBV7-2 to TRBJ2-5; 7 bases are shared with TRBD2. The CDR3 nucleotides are TGTGCCAGCAGCTTAGGAGGTAGCGGGCAAAAAGAGACCCAGTACTTC. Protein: CASSLGGSGQKETQYF.